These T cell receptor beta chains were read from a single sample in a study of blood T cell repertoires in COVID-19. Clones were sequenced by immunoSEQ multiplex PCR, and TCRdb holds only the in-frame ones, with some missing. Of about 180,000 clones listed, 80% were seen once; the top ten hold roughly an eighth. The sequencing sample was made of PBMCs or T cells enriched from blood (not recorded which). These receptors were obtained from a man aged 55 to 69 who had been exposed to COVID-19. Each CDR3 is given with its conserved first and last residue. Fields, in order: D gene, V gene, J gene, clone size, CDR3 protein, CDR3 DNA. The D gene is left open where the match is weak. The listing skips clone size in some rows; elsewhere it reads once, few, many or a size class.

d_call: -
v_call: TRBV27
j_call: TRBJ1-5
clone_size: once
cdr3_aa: CASSLMRSDNQPQHF
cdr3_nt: TGTGCCAGCAGTTTAATGAGGTCAGACAATCAGCCCCAGCATTTT

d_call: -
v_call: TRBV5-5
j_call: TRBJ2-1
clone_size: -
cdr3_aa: CASRGTRKANEQFF
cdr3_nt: TGTGCCAGCAGAGGGACTCGAAAGGCCAATGAGCAGTTCTTC

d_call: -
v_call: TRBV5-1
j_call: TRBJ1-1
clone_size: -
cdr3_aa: CASSWGRGSTEAFF
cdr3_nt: TGCGCCAGCAGCTGGGGACGGGGGAGCACTGAAGCTTTCTTT

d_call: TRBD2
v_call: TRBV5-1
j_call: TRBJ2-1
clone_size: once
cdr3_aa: CASSLAATSGYNEQFF
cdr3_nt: TGCGCCAGCAGCTTGGCCGCGACTAGCGGTTACAATGAGCAGTTCTTC

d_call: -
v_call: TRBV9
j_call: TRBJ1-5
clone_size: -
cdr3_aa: CASSAFIQTGQPRPQHF
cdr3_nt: TGTGCCAGCAGCGCCTTCATACAGACAGGCCAGCCACGGCCCCAGCATTTT

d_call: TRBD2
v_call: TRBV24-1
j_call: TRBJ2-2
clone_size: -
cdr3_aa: CATSSLAGGPDTGELFF
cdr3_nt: TGTGCCACCAGTAGCCTAGCGGGAGGGCCAGACACCGGGGAGCTGTTTTTT

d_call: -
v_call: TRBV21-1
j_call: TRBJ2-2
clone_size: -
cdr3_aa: CASSSGDTGELFF
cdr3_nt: TGTGCCAGCAGTTCCGGGGACACCGGGGAGCTGTTTTTT

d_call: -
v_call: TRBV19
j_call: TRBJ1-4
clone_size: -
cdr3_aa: CASSIASREKLFF
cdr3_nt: TGTGCCAGTAGTATAGCCAGTCGCGAAAAACTGTTTTTT

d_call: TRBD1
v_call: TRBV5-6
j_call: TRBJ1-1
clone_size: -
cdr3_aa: CASSKGQGAQGTEAFF
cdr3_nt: TGTGCCAGCAGTAAGGGACAGGGGGCGCAAGGCACTGAAGCTTTCTTT

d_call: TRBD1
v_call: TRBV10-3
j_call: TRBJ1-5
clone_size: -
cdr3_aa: CAISAGTGNQPQHF
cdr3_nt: TGTGCCATCAGTGCTGGGACAGGCAATCAGCCCCAGCATTTT

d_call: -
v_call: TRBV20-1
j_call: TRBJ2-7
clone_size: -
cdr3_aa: CSAPDPGEQYF
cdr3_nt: TGCAGTGCTCCAGACCCGGGGGAGCAGTACTTC

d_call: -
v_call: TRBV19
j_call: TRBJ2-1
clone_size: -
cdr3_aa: CASRGLARRLDEQFF
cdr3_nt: TGTGCCAGTAGAGGACTGGCCCGTCGGTTGGATGAGCAGTTCTTC

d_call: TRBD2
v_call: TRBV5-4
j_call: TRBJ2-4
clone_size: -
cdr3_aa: CASSPGTSGSGIAKNIQYF
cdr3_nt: TGTGCCAGCAGCCCAGGGACTAGCGGGAGTGGGATAGCCAAAAACATTCAGTACTTC

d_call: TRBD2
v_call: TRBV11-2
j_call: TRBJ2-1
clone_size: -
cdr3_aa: CASSTSGRDNEQFF
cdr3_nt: TGTGCCAGCAGCACTAGCGGGAGAGACAATGAGCAGTTCTTC

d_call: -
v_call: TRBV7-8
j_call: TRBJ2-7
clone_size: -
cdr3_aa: CASSLRGVSYEQYF
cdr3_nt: TGTGCCAGCAGCTTACGCGGAGTCTCCTACGAGCAGTACTTC

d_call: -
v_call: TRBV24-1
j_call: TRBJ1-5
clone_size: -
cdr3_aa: CATNQGKDQPQHF
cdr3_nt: TGTGCCACCAATCAGGGAAAAGATCAGCCCCAGCATTTT

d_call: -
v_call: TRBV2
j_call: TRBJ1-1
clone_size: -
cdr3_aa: CASSRIGTLNTEAFF
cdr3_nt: TGTGCCAGCAGCCGAATTGGGACATTGAACACTGAAGCTTTCTTT

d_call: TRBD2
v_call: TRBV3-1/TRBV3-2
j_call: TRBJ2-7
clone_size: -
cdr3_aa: CASSQDLRMGREGHDEQYF
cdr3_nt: TGTGCCAGCAGCCAAGATCTCAGAATGGGGCGGGAGGGCCACGACGAGCAGTACTTC

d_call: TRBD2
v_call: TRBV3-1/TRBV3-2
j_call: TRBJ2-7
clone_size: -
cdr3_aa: CASSQEGLAGSYEQYF
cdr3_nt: TGTGCCAGCAGCCAAGAGGGACTAGCGGGGTCGTACGAGCAGTACTTC

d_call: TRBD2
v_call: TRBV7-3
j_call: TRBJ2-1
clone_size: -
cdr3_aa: CASSSGLASYNEQFF
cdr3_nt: TGTGCCAGCAGCTCCGGACTAGCGTCCTACAATGAGCAGTTCTTC

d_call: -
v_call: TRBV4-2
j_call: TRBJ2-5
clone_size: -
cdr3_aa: CASSQLADHLETQYF
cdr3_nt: TGTGCCAGCAGCCAATTAGCGGACCACTTAGAGACCCAGTACTTC

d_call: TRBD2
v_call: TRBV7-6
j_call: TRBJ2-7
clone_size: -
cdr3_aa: CASSLDGSGATSYEQYF
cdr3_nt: TGTGCCAGCAGCTTAGATGGTAGCGGGGCGACCTCCTACGAGCAGTACTTC

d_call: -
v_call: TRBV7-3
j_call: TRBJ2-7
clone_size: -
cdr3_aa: CASSLGRYYEQYF
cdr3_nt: TGTGCCAGCAGCTTAGGCAGGTACTACGAGCAGTACTTC

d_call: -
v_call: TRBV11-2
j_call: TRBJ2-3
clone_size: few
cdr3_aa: CASSFLVGRTDTQYF
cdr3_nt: TGTGCCAGCAGCTTTTTAGTCGGTCGCACAGATACGCAGTATTTT

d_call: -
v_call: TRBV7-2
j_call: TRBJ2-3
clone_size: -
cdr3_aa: CASSDSGVTDTQYF
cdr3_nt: TGTGCCAGCAGTGATTCGGGAGTCACAGATACGCAGTATTTT

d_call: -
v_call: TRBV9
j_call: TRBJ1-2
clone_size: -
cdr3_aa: CASSPAGGYDYGYTF
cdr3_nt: TGTGCCAGCAGCCCCGCCGGGGGATATGACTATGGCTACACCTTC

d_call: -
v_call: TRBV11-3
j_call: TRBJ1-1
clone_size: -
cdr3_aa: CASSQGASGTEAFF
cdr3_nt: TGTGCCAGCAGCCAAGGCGCCTCCGGGACTGAAGCTTTCTTT

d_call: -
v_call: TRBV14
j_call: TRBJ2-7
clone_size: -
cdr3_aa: CASSQQGYFYEQYF
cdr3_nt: TGTGCCAGCAGCCAACAGGGGTACTTCTACGAGCAGTACTTC

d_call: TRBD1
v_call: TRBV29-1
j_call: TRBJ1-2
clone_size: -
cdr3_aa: CSVVQGFEGYTF
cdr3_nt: TGCAGCGTAGTACAGGGGTTTGAGGGCTACACCTTC

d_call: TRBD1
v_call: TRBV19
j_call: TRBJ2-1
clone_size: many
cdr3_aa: CASSPDRGAYNEQFF
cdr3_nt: TGTGCCAGTAGTCCTGACAGGGGCGCCTACAATGAGCAGTTCTTC

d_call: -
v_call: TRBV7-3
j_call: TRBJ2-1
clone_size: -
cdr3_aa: CASSLNSGASSYNEQFF
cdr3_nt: TGTGCCAGCAGCTTAAACTCAGGGGCTAGCTCCTACAATGAGCAGTTCTTC

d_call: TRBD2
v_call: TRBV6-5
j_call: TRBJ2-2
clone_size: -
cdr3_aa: CASTPGLAPTGELFF
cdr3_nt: TGTGCCAGCACCCCGGGACTAGCACCCACCGGGGAGCTGTTTTTT

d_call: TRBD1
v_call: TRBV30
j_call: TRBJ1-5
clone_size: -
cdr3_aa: CAWSPGTGKDSNQPQHF
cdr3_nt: TGTGCCTGGAGTCCCGGGACAGGGAAAGATAGCAATCAGCCCCAGCATTTT

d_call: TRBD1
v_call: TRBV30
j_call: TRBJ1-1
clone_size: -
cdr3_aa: CAWSDRTGNTEAFF
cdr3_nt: TGTGCCTGGAGTGATAGGACAGGGAACACTGAAGCTTTCTTT

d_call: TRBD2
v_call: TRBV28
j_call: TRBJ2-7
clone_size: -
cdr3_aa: CASSPNPGTSGRAGEQYF
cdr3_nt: TGTGCCAGCAGTCCCAATCCCGGGACTAGCGGGAGGGCGGGCGAGCAGTACTTC

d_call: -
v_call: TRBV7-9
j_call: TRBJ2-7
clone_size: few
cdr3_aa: CASSLDESEQYF
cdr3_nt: TGTGCCAGCAGCTTAGACGAGTCGGAGCAGTACTTC

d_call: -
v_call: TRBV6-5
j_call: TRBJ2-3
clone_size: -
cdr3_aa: CASNYQAGSGTQYF
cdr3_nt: TGTGCCAGCAACTACCAAGCGGGCTCTGGAACGCAGTATTTT